The 11 T cell receptor beta chains given below trace back to one sample, sequenced in a study of T cell responses to AZD1222 COVID-19 vaccine. The data were produced by immunoSEQ multiplex PCR, yet TCRdb's version contains in-frame clones alone and is incomplete. The repertoire holds around 180,000 clones, with around 89% as singletons. The sequences come from peripheral blood, collected on day 0 of AZD1222 vaccination. All receptors derive from an adult in good health.

V and J are TRBV12-3 or TRBV12-4 and TRBJ1-2, with 8 bases matching TRBD1. The junction had 6 bases not matched to a gene; V was cut back by 7 bases and J by 5 bases. There are 13 residues in the CDR3. CDR3 bases: TGTGCCAGCACCCCAACAGGGGGGTATGGCTACACCTTC. This encodes CASTPTGGYGYTF.

This chain connects TRBV6-5 to TRBJ2-7; 12 nucleotides line up with TRBD1. Trimming removed 2 bases from V and 4 bases from J; junction bases left unmatched: 3. Per the germline V gene, CDR1 is MNHEY and CDR2 is SVGAGI. The CDR3 is 15 residues long. The CDR3 sequence is CASSYRDRGPYEQYF. The CDR3 DNA follows: TGTGCCAGCAGTTACCGGGACAGGGGGCCGTACGAGCAGTACTTC.

This chain connects TRBV10-3 to TRBJ2-3; D is possibly TRBD1 (7 bases). V lost 3 bases, J lost 0 bases, and 19 bases lay in between. The germline CDR1 and CDR2 sequences are ENHRY and SYGVKD. The CDR3 extends over 18 amino acids. This chain's CDR3 is CAISESSRGAWSTDTQYF. The CDR3, as DNA: TGTGCCATCAGTGAATCCTCCAGGGGGGCCTGGAGCACAGATACGCAGTATTTT.

The rearrangement uses TRBV28 and TRBJ2-1; 8 bases are a match to TRBD1. V lost 6 bases to trimming and J lost 13 bases; unmatched junction nucleotides: 8. The CDR3 runs 12 residues. The germline CDR1 and CDR2 sequences are MDHEN and SYDVKM. CDR3 in DNA: TGTGCCAGCAGGGACGACAGGGGATTACAGTTCTTC. Translation gives CASRDDRGLQFF.

This clone was observed once. This chain connects TRBV28 to TRBJ2-6, with no clear D. The germline CDR1 and CDR2 sequences are MDHEN and SYDVKM. Trimming shortened V by 4 bases and J by 0 bases, and 7 bases separated the two germline ends. The CDR3 is made up of 15 amino acids. CDR3 loop: CASSWEPSGANVLTF. DNA for the CDR3: TGTGCCAGCAGTTGGGAACCCTCTGGGGCCAACGTCCTGACTTTC.

V is TRBV28 and J is TRBJ2-7; 10 nucleotides line up with TRBD1. The V segment lost 4 bases and the J segment 3 bases; nucleotides outside the gene matches: 6. Germline lookup yields CDR1 MDHEN and CDR2 SYDVKM. CDR3 length: 15 residues. The CDR3 region is CASSSIGQGGYEQYF. The CDR3, as DNA: TGTGCCAGCAGTTCAATAGGACAGGGGGGCTACGAGCAGTACTTC.

This sequence joins TRBV27 and TRBJ2-7; TRBD1 is a possible D gene (5 bases). CDR1 is MNHEY and CDR2 is SMNVEV in the germline V gene (reference sequence). V dropped 4 bases and J dropped 4 bases, with 11 bases sitting between them. The CDR3 is made up of 13 amino acids. The CDR3 sequence: CASSSQQVYEQYF. The CDR3 region has the DNA TGTGCCAGCAGTTCACAACAGGTTTACGAGCAGTACTTC.

The J gene is TRBJ2-7, the V gene TRBV6-1; no firm D call. The ends were cut back, 2 bases at V and 0 bases at J, with 8 bases in the middle. The germline CDR1 and CDR2 sequences are MNHNS and SASEGT. The CDR3 covers 14 residues. CDR3 protein: CASSETQISYEQYF. Here the CDR3 DNA reads TGTGCCAGCAGTGAAACACAGATCTCCTACGAGCAGTACTTC.

The J gene is TRBJ1-1, the V gene TRBV7-2; D perhaps matches TRBD1 (5 bases). This CDR3 is built from 14 residues. CDR1 SGHTA and CDR2 FQGNSA come from the germline V gene. Between the trimmed V and J ends, which lost 1 base and 1 base, there was a span of 7 bases. CDR3 protein: CASSLGGTNTEAFF. CDR3 in DNA: TGTGCCAGCAGCTTAGGTGGGACGAACACTGAAGCTTTCTTT.

The rearrangement uses TRBV6-5 and TRBJ2-5; no firm D call. Germline V CDR1 and CDR2: MNHEY, SVGAGI. The ends were cut back, 7 bases at V and 1 base at J, with 13 bases in the middle. This CDR3 is built from 14 residues. The CDR3 sequence: CASKFAASQETQYF. In DNA form, the CDR3 reads TGTGCCAGCAAATTTGCAGCATCCCAAGAGACCCAGTACTTC.

The CDR3 sequence: CASSTRTRRTEAFF. The CDR3 DNA reads TGTGCCAGCAGTACCCGGACCCGGAGGACTGAAGCTTTCTTT. The rearrangement joins TRBV28 to TRBJ1-1, with D uncertain. The V and J ends lost 5 bases and 5 bases respectively, with 15 bases between them. The CDR3 is made up of 14 amino acids. The germline V gene has CDR1 MDHEN and CDR2 SYDVKM.